These 4 T cell receptor beta chains were all obtained from the same sample, sequenced in a study of CD8+CD57+ T cells in acquired aplastic anemia. Genomic DNA, serving as template, underwent TCR beta VDJ and CDR3 profiling. A single record per CDR3 protein comes from TCRdb applying MiXCR to the reads. The sample lists under 200,000 distinct CDR3 sequences; about 64% were seen once. Sequencing input: sorted CD4+, CD8+, or CD8+CD57+ T cells (not recorded which) from PBMCs. These TCRs come from a human donor in good health.

This clonotype was counted a few times. The chain is built from TRBV20-1 and TRBJ2-7; TRBD2 agrees at 13 bases. The CDR3 contains 15 residues. The germline V gene encodes CDR1 DFQATT and CDR2 SNEGSKA (reference sequence). J lost 1 base, V lost 5 bases, and 5 bases had no gene match. DNA of the CDR3: TGCAGTGCTCCCTTACTAGCGGGAGGGTCCTACGAGCAGTACTTC. Amino acids: CSAPLLAGGSYEQYF.

The genes are TRBV10-3 and TRBJ2-5, with no clear D. The CDR3 contains 14 residues. The germline CDR1 and CDR2 sequences are ENHRY and SYGVKD. V gave up 0 bases and J gave up 3 bases, with 8 bases separating them. CDR3 sequence: CAISESKGKETQYF. The DNA for the CDR3 is TGTGCCATCAGTGAGTCGAAGGGTAAAGAGACCCAGTACTTC.

The chain carries TRBV29-1 and TRBJ2-7, with TRBD2 identical over 12 bases. V lost 6 bases, J lost 9 bases, and 15 bases stayed unmatched. The CDR3 is 15 amino acids. CDR1 and CDR2 from the germline V gene are SQVTM and ANQGSEA. As DNA, the CDR3 is TGCAGCGTCACCGGGACTAGCGGGCCTCTCCTCGGGCAGTACTTC. Translating gives CSVTGTSGPLLGQYF.

Here the CDR3 reads CASSIFSISGNTIYF. CDR3 nucleotides: TGTGCCAGTAGTATCTTCTCGATCTCTGGAAACACCATATATTTT. This chain links TRBV19 with TRBJ1-3, with D unclear. The CDR3 consists of 15 residues. V lost 3 bases and J lost 0, with 9 bases in between. In germline, CDR1 is LNHDA, CDR2 SQIVND (reference sequence).